This TCR beta chain originates from a study of T cell repertoires in cytomegalovirus infection. Whole-study context: CMV epitopes in the study were HLA-C-restricted (recently identified) and HLA-B-restricted (well studied). TCR beta signatures that were public indicated CMV infection and matching HLA type. General observations from the study: HLA-C-restricted TCR beta clonotypes specific for CMV led the ex vivo response.

The CDR3 is 14 residues long. The germline V gene has CDR1 SEHNR and CDR2 FQNEAQ (reference sequence). Trimming took off 3 bases at V and 0 bases at J, with 8 bases between the two ends. As concerns this clonotype: Its matching antigen is unknown.

MiXCR was run by TCRdb on the reads, yielding one entry per CDR3 protein. Of approximately 990,000 distinct CDR3 sequences listed, around 29% are singletons. The chain joins TRBV7-9 to TRBJ1-1, with a weak D call TRBD1 (5 bases). The starting material was cultured CD8+ T cells from PBMCs, obtained from culture after CMV antigen stimulation. The TCR comes from a human donor in good health (CMV status not recorded). Some clones in this sample may be carry-over from other donors' samples. The CDR3, as DNA: TGTGCCAGCAGCTTCTCAGGGTTGAACACTGAAGCTTTCTTT. It encodes CASSFSGLNTEAFF.